This TCR beta chain was found in a study of post-analysis software for immune sequencing data. Findings of the study overall: TRBV segments more frequent in patients than in controls numbered roughly 5 and included TRBV5-6, TRBV5-1 and TRBV20-1. Controls significantly exceeded multiple sclerosis patients in normalized Chao1 diversity.

With V trimmed by 0 bases and J by 3 bases, 2 bases remained unmatched. Germline V gene data show CDR1 as ENHRY and CDR2 as SYGVKD. This CDR3 comprises 15 residues. The library was made from cDNA and included unique molecular identifiers. T cells, about 0.95 to 10 million of them, yielded a few hundred thousand cDNA molecules. From the PCR reads, TCRdb called clonotypes with MiXCR, one entry per CDR3 protein. The sample records roughly 600,000 distinct CDR3 sequences, about 40% being singletons. Details on this clonotype: The antigen remains unidentified.

Sequenced: blood. This sequence joins TRBV10-3 and TRBJ2-1; 7 bases align to TRBD1. The source of this sequence is a girl aged 10 to 17 with multiple sclerosis. The CDR3 loop reads CAISESGGDYNEQFF. In DNA, the CDR3 is TGTGCCATCAGTGAGTCAGGGGGCGACTACAATGAGCAGTTCTTC.